Listed below are T cell receptor beta chains from one sample, sequenced in a study of T cells in Graves' hyperthyroidism and ophthalmopathy. TCRdb independently ran MiXCR on the multiplex PCR reads; one entry per CDR3 protein. The table has about 52,000 distinct CDR3 sequences, approximately 48% seen once. The sequencing input was blood. The receptors were gathered from a woman in her fifties or sixties with Graves' ophthalmopathy. Both conserved end residues are part of each CDR3. Fields, in order: V gene, clone size, J gene, D gene, CDR3 DNA, CDR3 protein. The D gene is left open where the match is weak. Size is stated for part of the rows, as once, few or many counts, or as a class when the clone is expanded.

>TRBV9|many|TRBJ2-1|.
TGTGCCAGCAGCGTAGGTGGGGGGCCATCCTACAATGAGCAGTTCTTC
CASSVGGGPSYNEQFF
>TRBV5-1|once|TRBJ2-1|TRBD1
TGCGCCAGCAGCATGACAGGGCCTAATGAGCAGTTCTTC
CASSMTGPNEQFF
>TRBV29-1|many|TRBJ2-4|TRBD2
TGCAGCGTTGTACTAGCGGGCCACCAAAACATTCAGTACTTC
CSVVLAGHQNIQYF
>TRBV24-1|.|TRBJ1-1|TRBD1
TGTGCCACCAGTGACCGGACAGGTGAAGCTTTCTTT
CATSDRTGEAFF
>TRBV20-1|.|TRBJ1-2|.
TGCAGTGTTAGAGGGGGGGCTCAAGGCTACACCTTC
CSVRGGAQGYTF
>TRBV5-4|many|TRBJ2-3|TRBD2
TGTGCCAGCAGCCCTCCCGGGACTAGCGGGAGAGATACGCAGTATTTT
CASSPPGTSGRDTQYF
>TRBV15|many|TRBJ2-3|TRBD2
TGTGCCACCAGCAAACGGGGGGGTCGGGATACGCAGTATTTT
CATSKRGGRDTQYF
>TRBV11-2|many|TRBJ1-4|TRBD1
TGTGCCAGCAGCTCGGGACAGGGGAGTGAAAAACTGTTTTTT
CASSSGQGSEKLFF
>TRBV19|.|TRBJ2-7|.
TGTGCCAGTACCCGACAGGTCGGCTACGAGCGGAACTTC
CASTRQVGYERNF
>TRBV4-2|few|TRBJ2-5|TRBD2
TGTGCCAGCAGCCAAGAAGAATCCGGGGGGGTGTACCAAGAGACCCAGTACTTC
CASSQEESGGVYQETQYF
>TRBV7-9|.|TRBJ1-4|TRBD1
TGTGCCAGCAGCCGAGGGACAGAGGGTGAAAAACTGTTTTTT
CASSRGTEGEKLFF
>TRBV6-1|many|TRBJ2-2|TRBD2
TGTGCCAGCACTAAGGGACTAGGGAACACCGGGGAGCTGTTTTTT
CASTKGLGNTGELFF
>TRBV7-9|many|TRBJ2-1|TRBD2
TGTGCCAGCAGCTCACTTTGGGGGGGAGATGAGCAGTTCTTC
CASSSLWGGDEQFF
>TRBV9|once|TRBJ1-1|.
TGTGCCAGCAGCGCCCCAGGCACTATGAACACTGAAGCTTTCTTT
CASSAPGTMNTEAFF
>TRBV7-9|many|TRBJ2-2|.
TGTGCCAGCAGCTTAGACACCGGGGAGCTGTTTTTT
CASSLDTGELFF
>TRBV7-6|many|TRBJ2-7|TRBD1
TGTGCCAGCAGCTTAAGGACAGGAGCCTCCGAGCAGTACTTC
CASSLRTGASEQYF
>TRBV5-1|many|TRBJ2-5|.
TGCGCCAGCAGCACCCGGGACGGGGTCGGGGAGACCCAGTACTTC
CASSTRDGVGETQYF
>TRBV5-1|once|TRBJ2-1|.
TGCGCCAGCAGCGCTCGGGGGCAGTACAATGAGCAGTTCTTC
CASSARGQYNEQFF
>TRBV11-2|once|TRBJ2-2|TRBD2
TGTGCCAGCAGCCAATTGGGGGGGAAAGCCTCCACCGGGGAGCTGTTTTTT
CASSQLGGKASTGELFF
>TRBV6-6|many|TRBJ2-7|.
TGTGCCAGCAGTTACTCCGGCTCCCCCTACGAGCAGTACTTC
CASSYSGSPYEQYF
>TRBV15|.|TRBJ2-1|.
TGTGCCACCAGCAGAGAATCTGAGCAGTTCTTC
CATSRESEQFF
>TRBV7-2|.|TRBJ2-5|TRBD1
TGTGCCAGCAGCTCCGACGGGACAGGGGTCCGAGAGACCCAGTACTTC
CASSSDGTGVRETQYF
>TRBV20-1|many|TRBJ2-2|TRBD2
TGCAGTGCTAGGGTCGCGGGAGGGCCGTGGACCGGGGAGCTGTTTTTT
CSARVAGGPWTGELFF
>TRBV27|.|TRBJ1-1|TRBD1
TGTGCCAGCAATCCCGGGACAGGGGCTTCAAGAGAAGCTTTCTTT
CASNPGTGASREAFF
>TRBV20-1|many|TRBJ2-3|TRBD1
TGCAGTGCTAGCGGGACAGCCGGAGATACGCAGTATTTT
CSASGTAGDTQYF
>TRBV19|.|TRBJ2-7|.
TGTGCCAGTAGTGGGACCAGCGTCGGCGACGAATACGAGCAGTACTTC
CASSGTSVGDEYEQYF
>TRBV5-1|.|TRBJ1-4|.
TGCGCCAGCAGCCCGACAGCTGCAACTAATGAAAAACTGTTTTTT
CASSPTAATNEKLFF
>TRBV7-7|.|TRBJ2-2|.
TGTGCTAGCAGGTCCCAAGTCGGGGAGCTGTTTTTT
CASRSQVGELFF
>TRBV19|.|TRBJ2-1|TRBD2
TGTGCCAGTAGCGCAACTAGCGGGACCTACAATGAGCAGTTCTTC
CASSATSGTYNEQFF
>TRBV5-6|many|TRBJ1-6|.
TGTGCCAGCAGCTTGGGGACTCGGTTAAGTTCACCCCTCCACTTT
CASSLGTRLSSPLHF
>TRBV13|many|TRBJ1-2|.
TGTGCCAGCAGCTTAGCCGGCTGGAGGGGAGGTGGCTACACCTTC
CASSLAGWRGGGYTF
>TRBV2|many|TRBJ1-5|TRBD1
TGTGCCAGCAGCCGGGACAGGACGGTCAATCAGCCCCAGCATTTT
CASSRDRTVNQPQHF
>TRBV2|.|TRBJ1-4|TRBD1
TGTGCCAGCAGTTTTAGAGGGGGACAGCTAATAACTAATGAAAAACTGTTTTTT
CASSFRGGQLITNEKLFF
>TRBV5-1|once|TRBJ2-5|.
TGCGCCAGCAGCTTGAGGAACAGGGACCCCCAAGAGACCCAGTACTTC
CASSLRNRDPQETQYF
>TRBV9|.|TRBJ2-4|.
TGTGCCAGCAGCGTGTTAGGGGCGCGGGAAAACATTCAGTACTTC
CASSVLGARENIQYF
>TRBV14|many|TRBJ2-3|TRBD2
TGTGCCAGCAGCCAAGGATCCGTTACGGGAGGTAGCACAGATACGCAGTATTTT
CASSQGSVTGGSTDTQYF
>TRBV20-1|many|TRBJ1-1|TRBD1
TGCAGTGCTAAATACAGGGGAGGTTTCACTGAAGCTTTCTTT
CSAKYRGGFTEAFF
>TRBV5-1|many|TRBJ2-2|.
TGCGCCAGCAGCTTGGCAACAACACTTAACACCGGGGAGCTGTTTTTT
CASSLATTLNTGELFF
>TRBV18|few|TRBJ1-2|TRBD1
TGTGCCAGCTCAGCCGACAGGGGCTATGGCTACACCTTC
CASSADRGYGYTF
>TRBV5-6|many|TRBJ2-4|.
TGTGCCAGCAGCTGGGGTGGGGGGAAAAACATTCAGTACTTC
CASSWGGGKNIQYF
>TRBV5-8|.|TRBJ2-7|.
TGTGCCAGCAGCTACTCGACAGAAGGGGGTTCCGAGCAGCACTTC
CASSYSTEGGSEQHF
>TRBV5-8|.|TRBJ2-7|TRBD1
TGTGCCAGCAGCTCCCGGGACAGGGGCTCCTACGAGCAGTACTTC
CASSSRDRGSYEQYF
>TRBV5-1|.|TRBJ2-3|TRBD2
TGCGCCAGCAGCCCCGGGACTAGCGCAGATACGCAGTATTTT
CASSPGTSADTQYF
>TRBV4-3|.|TRBJ1-2|.
TGCACCAGCAGCCAAACCCGGACGGGCTACGGCTACACCTTC
CTSSQTRTGYGYTF